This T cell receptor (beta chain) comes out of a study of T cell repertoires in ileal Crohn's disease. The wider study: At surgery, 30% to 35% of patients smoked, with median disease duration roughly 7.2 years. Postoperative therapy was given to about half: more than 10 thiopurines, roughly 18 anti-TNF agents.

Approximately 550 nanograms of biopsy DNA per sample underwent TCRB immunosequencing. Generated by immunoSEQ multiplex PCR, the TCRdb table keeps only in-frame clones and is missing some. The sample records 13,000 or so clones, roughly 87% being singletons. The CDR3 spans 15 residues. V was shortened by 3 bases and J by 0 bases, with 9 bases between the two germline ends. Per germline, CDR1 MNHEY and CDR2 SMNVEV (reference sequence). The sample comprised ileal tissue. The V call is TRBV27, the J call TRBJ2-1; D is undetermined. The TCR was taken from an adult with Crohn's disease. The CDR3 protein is CASSFGQSSYNEQFF. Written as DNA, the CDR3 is TGTGCCAGCAGTTTTGGGCAGAGCTCCTACAATGAGCAGTTCTTC.